One TCR beta chain is described in this entry. The table lists this clone with a count of one. Its antigen is currently not known. The input lacks base qualities; no much larger clone sits a single base away. The germline V gene encodes CDR1 SGHVS and CDR2 FNYEAQ. From its cysteine to its phenylalanine, the CDR3 spans 14 amino acids. Only the CDR3 portion is preserved as DNA: 42 bases, with reading frame beginning at the first base. V gives up 3 bases and J gives up 11 bases, and the segment between their germline ends measures 19 bases. A second Seattle source provided samples from volunteer blood donors who had recovered from COVID-19. Collaborating institutions collected whole blood in K2EDTA tubes following their own protocols. For TCRbeta analysis, collaborators shipped samples as frozen whole blood, isolated PBMCs, or DNA extracted from either of those sample types. This entry belongs to a study of blood T cell repertoires in COVID-19 (TCRdb year 2020). Describing the broader study: Samples covering the acute and convalescent phases of COVID-19 were provided by collaborators in the United States, Italy and Spain. The prospective study material was composed of cDNA or gDNA derived from T cells, B-cell-depleted T cells, or PBMCs. Deeply sampled blood TCRbeta repertoires from subjects exposed to, actively infected with, or recovered from COVID-19 were included in the dataset. A freely available public database, intended as a resource for researchers studying the immune response to SARS-CoV-2, is where the repertoires were released. Samples were obtained from the ongoing ImmuneRACE study (first 160 participants) and from 1,254 subjects provided by 6 global collaborators. The sample metadata nearly always contained a de-identified subject ID, COVID-19 status, age in years and sex. Where available, HLA class I and class II types were obtained from metadata supplied by the sample provider rather than from assay-based typing.

Overall results and qualifications from the work: The amount of clinical and demographic metadata varied by source and participant and was provided uncurated.

TCRbeta CDR3 regions were amplified from genomic DNA using the immunoSEQ Assay, a bias-controlled multiplex PCR. Per the source publication's procedure: Nucleated cell counts per sample were estimated from amplification of reference gene primers within the assay. To quantify the absolute abundance of each unique TCRbeta CDR3 rearrangement, sequence reads were collapsed and filtered. For each sample, productive Simpson clonality was calculated by taking the square root of Simpson's diversity index across productive rearrangements. TCRdb retrieved this table from immuneACCESS and kept in-frame rearrangements only. Not all clones are present; in checked studies, unresolved V genes account for under half, and no reason is known for the remainder. That table gives V, J and clone size, and the DNA gave D and trimming. The sample data list about 240,000 clones, and about 85% of these were observed just once. The leading ten clones occupy approximately 7.9% of the sample.

This sequence uses TRBV7-6 and TRBJ1-1; TRBD1 might be the D gene, on 6 matching bases. This sequence originates from a man aged 60-69 years who had recovered from COVID-19. Specimen: peripheral blood. CDR3 region: CASSFGPRDKVAFF. Read as DNA, the sequence is TGTGCCAGCAGCTTCGGCCCCCGGGACAAGGTCGCTTTCTTT.